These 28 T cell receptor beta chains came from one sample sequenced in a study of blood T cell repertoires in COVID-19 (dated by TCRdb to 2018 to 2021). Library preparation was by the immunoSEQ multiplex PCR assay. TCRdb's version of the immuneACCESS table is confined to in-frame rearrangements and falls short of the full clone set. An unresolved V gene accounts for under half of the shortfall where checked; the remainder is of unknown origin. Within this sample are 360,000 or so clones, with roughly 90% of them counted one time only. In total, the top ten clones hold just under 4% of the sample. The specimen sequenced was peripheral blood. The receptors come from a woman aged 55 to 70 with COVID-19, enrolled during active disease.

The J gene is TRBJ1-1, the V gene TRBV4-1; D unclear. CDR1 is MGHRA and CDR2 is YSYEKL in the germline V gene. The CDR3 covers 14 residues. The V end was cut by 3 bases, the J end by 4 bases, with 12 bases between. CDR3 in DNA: TGCGCCAGCAGCCAGAACCGGGAAGTCACTGAAGCTTTCTTT. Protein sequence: CASSQNREVTEAFF.

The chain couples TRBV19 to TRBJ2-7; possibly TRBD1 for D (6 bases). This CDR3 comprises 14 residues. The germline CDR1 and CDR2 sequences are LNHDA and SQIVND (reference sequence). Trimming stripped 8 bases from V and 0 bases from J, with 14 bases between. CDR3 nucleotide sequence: TGTGCCAGTGCACCAGGGGTACACTCCTACGAGCAGTACTTC. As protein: CASAPGVHSYEQYF.

CDR3 in amino acids: CASRGRVGVYGYTF. The CDR3 DNA follows: TGTGCCAGCAGGGGCAGGGTAGGGGTCTATGGCTACACCTTC. The gene calls are TRBV2 and TRBJ1-2; the D gene is possibly TRBD1 (5 bases). The V gene lost 6 bases and the J gene lost 4 bases, with 15 bases spanning the gap. Germline V gene lookup returns CDR1 SNHLY and CDR2 FYNNEI. This CDR3 is 14 amino acids long.

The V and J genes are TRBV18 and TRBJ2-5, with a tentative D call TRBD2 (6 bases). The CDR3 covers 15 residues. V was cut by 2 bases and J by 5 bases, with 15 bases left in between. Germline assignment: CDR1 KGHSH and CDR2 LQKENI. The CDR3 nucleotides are TGTGCCAGCTCACCAATTCGGGACTTCAGGGAGACCCAGTACTTC. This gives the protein CASSPIRDFRETQYF.

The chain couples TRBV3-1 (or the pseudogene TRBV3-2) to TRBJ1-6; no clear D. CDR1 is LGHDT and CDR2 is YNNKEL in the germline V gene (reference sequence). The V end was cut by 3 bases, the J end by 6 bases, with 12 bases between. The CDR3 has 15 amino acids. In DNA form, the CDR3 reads TGTGCCAGCAGCCACCGAGCGCTTGTTAATTCACCCCTCCACTTT. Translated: CASSHRALVNSPLHF.

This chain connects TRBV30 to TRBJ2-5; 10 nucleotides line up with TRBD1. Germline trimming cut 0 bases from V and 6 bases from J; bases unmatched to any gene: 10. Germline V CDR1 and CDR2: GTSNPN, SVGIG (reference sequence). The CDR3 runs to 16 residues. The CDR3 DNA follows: TGTGCCTGGAGTGTAATGACAGGGGGCCGCTCTCAGACCCAGTACTTC. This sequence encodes CAWSVMTGGRSQTQYF.

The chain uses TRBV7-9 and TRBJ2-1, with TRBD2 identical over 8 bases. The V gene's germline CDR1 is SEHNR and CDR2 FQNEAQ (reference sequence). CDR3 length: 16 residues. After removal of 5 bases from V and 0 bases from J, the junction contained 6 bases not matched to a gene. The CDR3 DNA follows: TGTGCCAGCAGCCATAATCGGGGGGGCTCCTACAATGAGCAGTTCTTC. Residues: CASSHNRGGSYNEQFF.

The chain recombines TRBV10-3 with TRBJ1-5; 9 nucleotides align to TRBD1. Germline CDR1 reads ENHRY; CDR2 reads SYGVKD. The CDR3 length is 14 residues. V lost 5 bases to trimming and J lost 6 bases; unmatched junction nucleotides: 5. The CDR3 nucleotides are TGTGCCATCAGTCGGGACAGGGTTAGTCAGCCCCAGCATTTT. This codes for CAISRDRVSQPQHF.

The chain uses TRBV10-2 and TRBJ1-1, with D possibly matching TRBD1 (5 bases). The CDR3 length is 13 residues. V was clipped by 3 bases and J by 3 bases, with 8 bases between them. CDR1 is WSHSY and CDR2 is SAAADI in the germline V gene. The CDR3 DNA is TGCGCCAGCAGTGACGGCAGGGACACTGAAGCTTTCTTT. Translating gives CASSDGRDTEAFF.

Written as DNA, the CDR3 is TGTGCCACAAAGGACAGGGGAAGGGATAATTCACCCCTCCACTTT. It specifies CATKDRGRDNSPLHF. The genes are TRBV6-6 and TRBJ1-6; 9 bases fit TRBD1. The trim removed 10 bases at V and 5 bases at J, leaving 9 bases unmatched. Per the germline V gene, CDR1 is MNHNY and CDR2 is SVGAGI (reference sequence). This CDR3 is built from 15 residues.

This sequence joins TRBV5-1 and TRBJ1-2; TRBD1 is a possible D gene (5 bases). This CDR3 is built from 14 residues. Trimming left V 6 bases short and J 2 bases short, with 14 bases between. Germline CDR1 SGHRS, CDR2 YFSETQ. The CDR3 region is CASTSRAGNYGYTF. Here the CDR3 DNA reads TGCGCCAGCACCTCCAGGGCAGGGAACTATGGCTACACCTTC.

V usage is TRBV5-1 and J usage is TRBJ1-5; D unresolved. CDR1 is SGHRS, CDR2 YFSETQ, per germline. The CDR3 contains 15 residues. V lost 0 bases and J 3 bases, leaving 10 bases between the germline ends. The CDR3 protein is CASSLGTPINQPQHF. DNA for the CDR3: TGCGCCAGCAGCTTGGGCACTCCGATCAATCAGCCCCAGCATTTT.

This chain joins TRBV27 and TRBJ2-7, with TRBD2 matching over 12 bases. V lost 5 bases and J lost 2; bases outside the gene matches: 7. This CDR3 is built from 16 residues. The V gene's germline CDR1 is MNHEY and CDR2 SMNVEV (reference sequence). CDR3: CASSPQRLAGAYEQYF. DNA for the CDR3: TGTGCCAGCAGTCCCCAAAGACTAGCGGGGGCCTACGAGCAGTACTTC.

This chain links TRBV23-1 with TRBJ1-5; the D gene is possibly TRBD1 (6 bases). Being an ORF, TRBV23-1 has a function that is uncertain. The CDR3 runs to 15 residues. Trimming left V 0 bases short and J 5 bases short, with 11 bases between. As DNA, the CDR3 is TGCGCCAGCAGTCAATCGAAGGACAGTGATCAGCCCCAGCATTTT. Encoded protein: CASSQSKDSDQPQHF.

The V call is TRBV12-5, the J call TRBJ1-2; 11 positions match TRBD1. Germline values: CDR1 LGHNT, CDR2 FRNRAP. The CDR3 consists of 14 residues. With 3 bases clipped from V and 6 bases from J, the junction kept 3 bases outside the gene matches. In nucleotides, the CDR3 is TGTGCTAGTGGTTTCTCGGACAGGGGGCATGGCTACACCTTC. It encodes CASGFSDRGHGYTF.

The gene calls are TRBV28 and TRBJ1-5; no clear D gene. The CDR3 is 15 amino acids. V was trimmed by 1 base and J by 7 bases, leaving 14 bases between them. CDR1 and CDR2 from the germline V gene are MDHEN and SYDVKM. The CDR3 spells CASSLSSQASQPQHF. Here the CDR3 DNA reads TGTGCCAGCAGTTTATCTTCGCAGGCCAGCCAGCCCCAGCATTTT.

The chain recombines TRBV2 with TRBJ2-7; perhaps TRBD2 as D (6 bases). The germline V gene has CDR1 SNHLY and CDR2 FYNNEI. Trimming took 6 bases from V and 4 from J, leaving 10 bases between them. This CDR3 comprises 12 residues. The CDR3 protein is CASSGTRYEQYF. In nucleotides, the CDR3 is TGTGCCAGCAGCGGGACTCGTTACGAGCAGTACTTC. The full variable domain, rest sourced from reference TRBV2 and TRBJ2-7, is EPEVTQTPSHQVTQMGQEVILRCVPISNHLYFYWYRQILGQKVEFLVSFYNNEISEKSEIFDDQFSVERPDGSNFTLKIRSTKLEDSAMYFCASSGTRYEQYFGPGTRLTVT.

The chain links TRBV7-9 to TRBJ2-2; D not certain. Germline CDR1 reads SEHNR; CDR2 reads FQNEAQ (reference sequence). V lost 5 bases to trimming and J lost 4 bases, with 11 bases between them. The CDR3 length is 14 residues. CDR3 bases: TGTGCCAGCAGCCTCGTAACCAGCACCGGGGAGCTGTTTTTT. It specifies CASSLVTSTGELFF.

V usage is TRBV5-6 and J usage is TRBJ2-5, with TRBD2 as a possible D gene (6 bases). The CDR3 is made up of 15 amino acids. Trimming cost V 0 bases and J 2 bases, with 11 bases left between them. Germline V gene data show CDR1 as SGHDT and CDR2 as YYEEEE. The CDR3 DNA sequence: TGTGCCAGCAGCTTGGTCGGGGGTGGTCAAGAGACCCAGTACTTC. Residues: CASSLVGGGQETQYF.

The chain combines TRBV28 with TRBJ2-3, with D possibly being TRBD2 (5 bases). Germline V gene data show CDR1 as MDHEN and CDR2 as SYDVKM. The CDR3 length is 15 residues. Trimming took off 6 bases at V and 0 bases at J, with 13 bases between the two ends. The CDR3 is CASSLLRGSTDTQYF. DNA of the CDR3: TGTGCCAGCAGCCTTCTGCGAGGGAGCACAGATACGCAGTATTTT.

CDR3 in amino acids: CASRPTGFNSPLHF. CDR3 DNA: TGTGCCAGCAGACCGACAGGGTTCAATTCACCCCTCCACTTT. J is TRBJ1-6 and V is TRBV28; TRBD1 matches at 7 bases. V was clipped by 6 bases and J by 7 bases; unmatched bases: 6. The V gene's germline CDR1 is MDHEN and CDR2 SYDVKM. This CDR3 region has 14 residues.

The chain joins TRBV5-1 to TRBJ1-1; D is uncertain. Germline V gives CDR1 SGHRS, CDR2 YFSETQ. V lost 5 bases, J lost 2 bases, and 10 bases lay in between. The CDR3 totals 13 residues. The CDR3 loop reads CASRLQPNTEAFF. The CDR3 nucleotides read TGCGCCAGCAGATTACAACCCAACACTGAAGCTTTCTTT.

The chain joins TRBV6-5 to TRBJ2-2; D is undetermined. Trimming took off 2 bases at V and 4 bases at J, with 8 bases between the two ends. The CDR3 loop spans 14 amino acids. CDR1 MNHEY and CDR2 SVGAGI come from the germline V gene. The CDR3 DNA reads TGTGCCAGCAGTTACGTGGCCCCCACCGGGGAGCTGTTTTTT. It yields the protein CASSYVAPTGELFF.

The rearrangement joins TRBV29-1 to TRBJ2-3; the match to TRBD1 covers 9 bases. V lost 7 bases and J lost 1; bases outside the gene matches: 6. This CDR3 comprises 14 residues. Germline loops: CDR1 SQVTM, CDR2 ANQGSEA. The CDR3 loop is CSGTGGEGTDTQYF. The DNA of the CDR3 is TGCAGCGGCACAGGGGGCGAGGGCACAGATACGCAGTATTTT.

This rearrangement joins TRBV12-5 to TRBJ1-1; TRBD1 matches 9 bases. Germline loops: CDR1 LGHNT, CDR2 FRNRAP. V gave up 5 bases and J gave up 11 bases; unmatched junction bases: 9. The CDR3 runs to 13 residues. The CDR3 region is CASGRGQGTSAFF. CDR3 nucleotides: TGTGCTAGTGGTCGCGGACAGGGGACTTCGGCTTTCTTT.

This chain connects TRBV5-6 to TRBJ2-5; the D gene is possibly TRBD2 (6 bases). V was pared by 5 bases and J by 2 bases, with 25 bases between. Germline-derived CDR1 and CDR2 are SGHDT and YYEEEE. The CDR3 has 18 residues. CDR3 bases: TGTGCCAGCAGTGGGGACGTGGAGGGACCGCCGCTTCAAGAGACCCAGTACTTC. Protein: CASSGDVEGPPLQETQYF.

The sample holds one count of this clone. The CDR3: CASSSRRSGGYEQYF. CDR3 DNA: TGTGCCAGCAGCAGTCGCCGGTCCGGAGGCTACGAGCAGTACTTC. The chain recombines TRBV5-6 with TRBJ2-7; perhaps TRBD2 as D (5 bases). The V end was cut by 4 bases, the J end by 3 bases, with 17 bases between. The CDR3 is 15 amino acids. Germline CDR1 reads SGHDT; CDR2 reads YYEEEE.

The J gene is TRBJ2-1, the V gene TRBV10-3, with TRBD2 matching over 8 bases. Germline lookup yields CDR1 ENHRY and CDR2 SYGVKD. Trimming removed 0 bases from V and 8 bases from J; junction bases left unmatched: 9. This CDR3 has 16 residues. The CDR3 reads CAISESAGGAGYEQFF. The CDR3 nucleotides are TGTGCCATCAGTGAGTCTGCCGGGGGGGCCGGGTATGAGCAGTTCTTC.